These T cell receptor beta chains were read from a single sample in a study of circulating and synovial CD4+ cells in juvenile arthritis. The data were produced by immunoSEQ multiplex PCR, yet TCRdb's version contains in-frame clones alone and is incomplete. Found here are about 32,000 clones, roughly 96% of them singletons; the top ten hold around 0.68%. Material for sequencing was CD4+ T cells from blood. The receptors derive from a human donor with juvenile idiopathic arthritis. The CDR3 runs from the conserved cysteine through the conserved F or W.

v_call | cdr3_aa
TRBV5-4 | CASSFLGATDTQYF
TRBV4-2 | CASSQQRDSLYGYTF
TRBV27 | CASSLTGYQPQHF
TRBV6-6 | CASSWTSGYEQYF
TRBV23-1 | CASSQPPAAGGTGELFF
TRBV10-3 | CAISREGTEQYF
TRBV19 | CASSRDFYGYTF
TRBV19 | CASSMRAEAFF
TRBV7-6 | CASSLIQAPTEQFF
TRBV6-1 | CAVGRSSSYEQYF
TRBV19 | CASSTLLAGFGGELFF
TRBV29-1 | CSVDGAGGWETQYF
TRBV11-1 | CASSNRGQGMNTEAFF
TRBV7-9 | CASSSSGGGETQYF
TRBV2 | CASSEQGIDQPQHF
TRBV11-3 | CASSAGQGGETQYF
TRBV7-2 | CASSADRVSTDTQYF
TRBV27 | CASSYSGGTYEQYF
TRBV29-1 | CSVERWEGNIQYF
TRBV6-5 | CASSPGLTRGDTQYF